This T cell receptor (beta chain) appears in the sequencing data of a study of long-term antiretroviral therapy in people with HIV. Notes on the study in general: Whichever time point was examined, clones expanded before ART dominated the repertoire.

The libraries were made with immunoSEQ v3.0 at survey level. The repertoire was sequenced with immunoSEQ multiplex PCR; TCRdb's copy has only in-frame clones and lacks some. Of about 36,000 clones listed, 75% to 90% were seen once; the top ten hold less than 6%. This clone was observed once. Its antigen remains unidentified. This TCR was recovered from a man aged 25 to 40 with HIV. Sequencing used unsorted PBMCs, obtained 3.4 years after starting antiretroviral therapy.

The CDR3 bases are TGTGCCAGCAGCCCACAGGTTGTCGGCGGGGAGCTGTTTTTT. It specifies CASSPQVVGGELFF. The chain carries TRBV11-1 and TRBJ2-2; a possible D gene is TRBD1 (5 bases). With 5 bases removed from V and 7 bases from J, the gap between germline ends came to 14 bases. The CDR3 length is 14 residues. The germline V gene encodes CDR1 SGHAT and CDR2 FQDESV (reference sequence).